The 31 T cell receptor beta chains in this list originate from one sample, sequenced in a study of T cells in Graves' hyperthyroidism and ophthalmopathy. Regions amplified from RNA transcripts were the TCR beta CDR3 regions. Initially, a first-round RT-PCR of the TCR CDR3 employed the HTBI primer set. TCRdb re-derived calls from the multiplex PCR reads in MiXCR, one entry per CDR3 protein. The data contain some 720,000 distinct CDR3 sequences, 15% to 20% of them seen just once; the ten biggest clones take up under 9.5%. Sequencing was carried out using blood. Receptor source: a man aged 18 to 29 with Graves' hyperthyroidism.

The count of this clonotype is one. The rearrangement links TRBV7-8 to TRBJ1-6; TRBD1 matches at 9 bases. V dropped 4 bases and J dropped 10; count of bases not matched to a gene: 2. Germline V gene lookup returns CDR1 SGHVS and CDR2 FQNEAQ. This CDR3 contains 13 residues. CDR3 loop: CASSWDRESPLHF. The CDR3 DNA reads as TGTGCCAGCAGCTGGGACAGGGAGTCACCCCTCCACTTT.

In this sample, this clonotype turned up many times. The gene calls are TRBV20-1 and TRBJ2-7; 7 bases are a match to TRBD2. This CDR3 has 13 amino acids. The germline gives CDR1 DFQATT, CDR2 SNEGSKA (reference sequence). The V gene end was trimmed by 1 base and the J gene end by 2 bases; junction bases not matched to a gene: 2. CDR3 loop: CSARAGTTYEQYF. In DNA, the CDR3 is TGCAGTGCTAGAGCCGGGACTACCTACGAGCAGTACTTC.

This clonotype has at least ten counts. The rearrangement uses TRBV27 and TRBJ2-7; D is uncertain. This CDR3 spans 15 amino acids. V shed 3 bases and J shed 0 bases, with 12 bases lying between them. Germline CDR1 MNHEY, CDR2 SMNVEV (reference sequence). The CDR3 nucleotides read TGTGCCAGCAGTTTTTCGGTCGGCATCTCCTACGAGCAGTACTTC. Translated, it gives CASSFSVGISYEQYF.

This clonotype was seen many times. This chain joins TRBV7-9 and TRBJ2-2; possibly TRBD2 for D (5 bases). The V and J ends lost 5 bases and 9 bases respectively, with 13 bases between them. The CDR3 sequence is 13 residues long. CDR1 is SEHNR, CDR2 FQNEAQ, per germline (reference sequence). CDR3 coding DNA: TGTGCCAGCAGCCCAAGCGGCCACCGGGAGCTGTTTTTT. Translation gives CASSPSGHRELFF.

This clonotype has ten or more counts. The genes are TRBV28 and TRBJ1-1; the D is unclear. Trimming left V 9 bases short and J 0 bases short, with 8 bases between. This CDR3 has 12 residues. Looked up from germline, CDR1 is MDHEN and CDR2 is SYDVKM. The CDR3 sequence: CASLTLNTEAFF. The DNA for the CDR3 is TGTGCCAGTTTGACCCTGAACACTGAAGCTTTCTTT.

This chain uses TRBV25-1 with TRBJ2-7, with 9 bases aligning to TRBD2. The CDR3 consists of 13 residues. V lost 8 bases and J lost 2; bases outside the gene matches: 4. The germline gives CDR1 MGHDK, CDR2 SYGVNS. This CDR3 is CASFGLAPYEQYF. The CDR3 DNA sequence: TGTGCCAGCTTCGGACTAGCGCCCTACGAGCAGTACTTC.

The rearrangement joins TRBV20-1 to TRBJ2-5, with a possible D match to TRBD1 (5 bases). The germline CDR1 and CDR2 sequences are DFQATT and SNEGSKA (reference sequence). The CDR3 covers 13 residues. Trimming shortened V by 4 bases and J by 1 base, and 10 bases separated the two germline ends. CDR3 in DNA: TGCAGTGCTACATCGACAGTCCAAGAGACCCAGTACTTC. Encoded protein: CSATSTVQETQYF.

The V call is TRBV11-1, the J call TRBJ2-5, with D unresolved. Trimming cost V 3 bases and J 2 bases, with 19 bases left between them. Germline loops: CDR1 SGHAT, CDR2 FQDESV (reference sequence). The CDR3 runs to 17 residues. CDR3: CASSFLPGRTIQETQYF. DNA of the CDR3: TGTGCCAGCAGCTTTCTCCCCGGAAGGACGATACAAGAGACCCAGTACTTC.

The CDR3 bases are TGTGCCAGTACCAGGGGACAGAGGACCGGGGAGCTGTTTTTT. This encodes CASTRGQRTGELFF. This chain links TRBV19 with TRBJ2-2, with 7 bases matching TRBD1. The V gene end was trimmed by 7 bases and the J gene end by 5 bases; junction bases not matched to a gene: 7. The CDR3 consists of 14 residues. Looked up from germline, CDR1 is LNHDA and CDR2 is SQIVND (reference sequence).

This chain connects TRBV10-3 to TRBJ2-3, with TRBD2 matching 9 bases. The germline V gene encodes CDR1 ENHRY and CDR2 SYGVKD. After removal of 3 bases from V and 3 bases from J, the junction contained 7 bases not matched to a gene. The CDR3 length is 16 residues. Here the CDR3 DNA reads TGTGCCATCAGTGAAGCAGCGGGAGGTCATACAGATACGCAGTATTTT. Encoded protein: CAISEAAGGHTDTQYF.

This clonotype came up a few times. The genes are TRBV6-1 and TRBJ2-4; 9 bases are a match to TRBD1. V was pared by 5 bases and J by 2 bases, with 7 bases of the junction left unmatched. Looked up from germline, CDR1 is MNHNS and CDR2 is SASEGT. CDR3 length: 16 residues. For the CDR3, the DNA is TGTGCCAGCAGTTCCCCCGGACAGGGGCCCAAAAACATTCAGTACTTC. This translates into CASSSPGQGPKNIQYF.

This clonotype was observed at least ten times. This sequence joins TRBV12-3 or TRBV12-4 and TRBJ1-1; tentative D call: TRBD1 (5 bases). CDR3 length: 13 residues. The V end lost 6 bases, the J end lost 10 bases, and 18 bases lay between the germline ends. The CDR3 protein is CASSPGGSPRAFF. In nucleotides, the CDR3 is TGTGCCAGCAGCCCTGGGGGGTCCCCGAGAGCTTTCTTT.

Ten or more counts support this clonotype. V is TRBV27 and J is TRBJ2-1; TRBD2 matches at 9 bases. Germline CDR1 and CDR2: MNHEY and SMNVEV (reference sequence). Germline trimming cut 5 bases from V and 5 bases from J; bases unmatched to any gene: 10. CDR3 length: 16 residues. CDR3 nucleotide sequence: TGTGCCAGCAGTCCCTCGTGGAAGCGGGGGGACAATGAGCAGTTCTTC. Protein: CASSPSWKRGDNEQFF.

The chain uses TRBV20-1 and TRBJ1-3; D unclear. The V and J ends lost 0 bases and 2 bases respectively, with 8 bases between them. The CDR3 has 14 amino acids. Germline V gene lookup returns CDR1 DFQATT and CDR2 SNEGSKA (reference sequence). In DNA, the CDR3 is TGCAGTGCTAGAGATAGGAGGACTGGAAACACCATATATTTT. Its protein is CSARDRRTGNTIYF.

This clonotype was seen many times. V is TRBV20-1 and J is TRBJ2-7; TRBD1 is a possible D gene (5 bases). Looked up from germline, CDR1 is DFQATT and CDR2 is SNEGSKA (reference sequence). Trimming shortened V by 1 base and J by 4 bases, and 14 bases separated the two germline ends. The CDR3 loop spans 14 amino acids. The CDR3 region is CSARAQERLYEQYF. CDR3 DNA sequence: TGCAGTGCTAGAGCACAGGAGAGATTATACGAGCAGTACTTC.

This clonotype was seen ten or more times. The V gene is TRBV7-8, the J gene TRBJ2-3, with TRBD2 matching 8 bases. Trimming at V came to 4 bases and at J to 6 bases, leaving 9 bases not matched to a gene. Germline V CDR1 and CDR2: SGHVS, FQNEAQ. This CDR3 contains 15 residues. CDR3 loop: CASSSPSGSGDTQYF. The CDR3 DNA is TGTGCCAGCAGCTCCCCCAGCGGGAGTGGGGATACGCAGTATTTT.

This clonotype was detected ten times or more. The chain is built from TRBV7-2 and TRBJ2-7; the D is unclear. This CDR3 spans 16 amino acids. Trimming took 3 bases from V and 0 from J, leaving 15 bases between them. Germline-derived CDR1 and CDR2 are SGHTA and FQGNSA. The CDR3: CASSFFLVASSYEQYF. The CDR3 DNA is TGTGCCAGCAGCTTTTTTTTGGTCGCAAGCTCCTACGAGCAGTACTTC.

This clonotype has only a few counts. The J gene is TRBJ2-7, the V gene TRBV19; no clear D gene. CDR1 and CDR2 from the germline V gene are LNHDA and SQIVND (reference sequence). The V end lost 1 base, the J end lost 0 bases, and 7 bases lay between the germline ends. The CDR3 loop spans 14 amino acids. The CDR3 region is CASSIVGVSYEQYF. CDR3 DNA: TGTGCCAGTAGTATAGTGGGCGTCTCCTACGAGCAGTACTTC.

This clonotype occurred many times. V gene TRBV28 combines with J gene TRBJ2-7, with D possibly TRBD1 on 8 matching bases. V was cut by 6 bases and J by 5 bases, with 17 bases left in between. CDR3 length equals 14 residues. The V gene's germline CDR1 is MDHEN and CDR2 SYDVKM. The CDR3 coding sequence is TGTGCCAGCAGGACTGGACAGGGAGGGAACGAGCAGTACTTC. It codes for CASRTGQGGNEQYF.

V is TRBV10-2 and J is TRBJ2-3, with 10 nucleotides matching TRBD2. The V gene end was trimmed by 2 bases and the J gene end by 4 bases; junction bases not matched to a gene: 6. This CDR3 region has 16 residues. Germline V gives CDR1 WSHSY, CDR2 SAAADI. The CDR3 spells CASSELAGEYADTQYF. CDR3 DNA sequence: TGCGCCAGCAGTGAGCTAGCGGGAGAGTACGCAGATACGCAGTATTTT.

This clonotype was seen only a few times. V gene TRBV28 combines with J gene TRBJ1-2, with D uncertain. Germline CDR1 and CDR2: MDHEN and SYDVKM. Trimming removed 5 bases from V and 2 bases from J, with 6 bases in between. The CDR3 length is 12 residues. CDR3 sequence reads: CASSGGNYGYTF. The CDR3 DNA reads TGTGCCAGCAGTGGAGGGAACTATGGCTACACCTTC.

This clonotype was counted a single time. The chain has TRBV12-3 or TRBV12-4 and TRBJ2-1, with 7 bases identical to TRBD2. V gave up 10 bases and J gave up 10 bases; unmatched junction bases: 13. The CDR3 consists of 13 residues. The CDR3 here is CATSSGTPYEQFF. CDR3 DNA: TGTGCCACCTCCAGCGGGACCCCCTACGAGCAGTTCTTC.

The rearrangement uses TRBV27 and TRBJ2-2, with TRBD1 matching 10 bases. Trimming cost V 7 bases and J 6 bases; bases outside gene matches: 8. Germline loops: CDR1 MNHEY, CDR2 SMNVEV (reference sequence). The CDR3 loop spans 15 amino acids. The CDR3 coding sequence is TGTGCCAGCACCCGAGAGGGGACAGGGGCCGGGGAGCTGTTTTTT. Protein product: CASTREGTGAGELFF.

This clonotype was recorded once. This sequence joins TRBV12-3 or TRBV12-4 and TRBJ2-2; weak D call: TRBD2 (6 bases). Trimming stripped 5 bases from V and 1 base from J, with 14 bases between. This CDR3 comprises 16 residues. This CDR3 is CASSPKAGLNTGELFF. For the CDR3, the DNA is TGTGCCAGCAGTCCCAAGGCGGGGCTGAACACCGGGGAGCTGTTTTTT.

This clonotype has just a few counts. The chain links TRBV12-3 or TRBV12-4 to TRBJ2-7; 14 bases agree with TRBD2. The CDR3 contains 16 residues. The ends lost 6 bases at V and 4 bases at J; junction bases unmatched: 8. The CDR3 loop is CASRGGTSGSSYEQYF. The DNA for the CDR3 is TGTGCCAGCAGAGGCGGGACTAGCGGGAGTAGTTACGAGCAGTACTTC.

There are a few counts of this clonotype. The V call is TRBV19, the J call TRBJ2-2; tentatively, D is TRBD2 (5 bases). The V and J ends lost 5 bases and 3 bases respectively, with 13 bases between them. CDR1 and CDR2 from the germline V gene are LNHDA and SQIVND (reference sequence). The CDR3 has 15 amino acids. The CDR3 nucleotides read TGTGCCAGTAGTCCCTCCGGACTCTACACCGGGGAGCTGTTTTTT. Its protein is CASSPSGLYTGELFF.

This clonotype was counted many times. The rearrangement joins TRBV6-2 or TRBV6-3 to TRBJ2-7; D is unresolved. Per germline, CDR1 MNHEY and CDR2 SVGEGT. The CDR3 has 14 amino acids. V was pared by 0 bases and J by 8 bases, with 14 bases between. The CDR3: CASSYSTSTTKQYF. The CDR3 nucleotides read TGTGCCAGCAGTTACTCGACGAGTACTACGAAGCAGTACTTC.

This chain connects TRBV28 to TRBJ1-2; D call uncertain. Germline V gene data show CDR1 as MDHEN and CDR2 as SYDVKM. Trimming took off 3 bases at V and 0 bases at J, with 14 bases between the two ends. The CDR3 runs 16 residues. CDR3 region: CASSLVVRKTNYGYTF. The CDR3 DNA reads as TGTGCCAGCAGTTTGGTAGTAAGAAAGACTAACTATGGCTACACCTTC.

This clonotype was observed a few times. The chain has TRBV7-9 and TRBJ2-3; D tentatively fits TRBD1 or TRBD2 (6 bases each). Germline CDR1 reads SEHNR; CDR2 reads FQNEAQ (reference sequence). Trimming cost V 5 bases and J 6 bases, with 21 bases left between them. This CDR3 comprises 16 residues. Here the CDR3 reads CASSQVGGRPGDTQYF. The CDR3 nucleotides are TGTGCCAGCAGCCAGGTCGGGGGCCGCCCAGGGGATACGCAGTATTTT.

This clonotype showed up many times. The CDR3 spells CASSEGVYGSYEQYF. In DNA, the CDR3 is TGTGCCAGCAGTGAAGGGGTTTATGGGTCCTACGAGCAGTACTTC. The J gene is TRBJ2-7, the V gene TRBV2; D is unclear. Germline CDR1 is SNHLY and CDR2 is FYNNEI. CDR3 size: 15 residues. Between the trimmed V and J ends, which lost 1 base and 1 base, there was a span of 11 bases.

This clonotype was seen only a few times. The chain uses TRBV29-1 and TRBJ2-2; D gene uncertain. V lost 5 bases and J 0 bases, leaving 13 bases between the germline ends. The CDR3 is made up of 15 amino acids. Germline-derived CDR1 and CDR2 are SQVTM and ANQGSEA. The CDR3 loop reads CSVSPVGTNTGELFF. The CDR3 bases are TGCAGCGTTTCTCCGGTTGGCACGAACACCGGGGAGCTGTTTTTT.